The present TCR beta chain was sequenced within a study of T cell changes during pregnancy in multiple sclerosis (dated by TCRdb to about 2019). Regarding the complete study: The study examined how the T cell repertoire changed over the course of pregnancy in women with multiple sclerosis.

The germline V gene yields KGHSH for CDR1 and LQKENI for CDR2. The cysteine opens and the phenylalanine closes a CDR3 of 18 amino acids. The DNA shown is the 54-base CDR3, in frame from base 1. Here V drops 5 bases and J drops 1 base, and the junction holds 8 bases not matched to any gene. The library was made by the immunoSEQ multiplex PCR assay. TCRdb provides this immuneACCESS table in a form limited to in-frame rearrangements. Some clones are lacking; in checked studies, under half of them reflect an unresolved V gene, and why the rest are absent is not known. The sample profile shows tens of thousands of clones; roughly 93% of them were found once. The leading ten clones occupy less than 2% of the sample. To note about this clone: The clone's antigen remains unknown. The input lacks base qualities; no much larger clone sits a single base away.

The rearrangement joined TRBV18 to TRBJ2-1; 13 middle bases align to TRBD2. The sequence came from a female donor with multiple sclerosis, enrolled in a pregnancy study. The sequenced sample was peripheral blood, obtained after pregnancy. The base sequence is TGTGCCAGCTCAGTACAGGGACTAGCGGGAACTTCCTACAATGAGCAGTTCTTC. This gives the protein CASSVQGLAGTSYNEQFF. Where the CDR3 stops, the reference TRBV18 and TRBJ2-1 genes take over; the full variable domain is NAGVMQNPRHLVRRRGQEARLRCSPMKGHSHVYWYRQLPEEGLKFMVYLQKENIIDESGMPKERFSAEFPKEGPSILRIQQVVRGDSAAYFCASSVQGLAGTSYNEQFFGPGTRLTVL.